The 32 T cell receptor beta chains listed next were all sequenced from one sample in a study of cytomegalovirus exposure and HLA in healthy donors. The method was immunoSEQ multiplex PCR; TCRdb's version includes in-frame clones alone and lacks a portion of them. The sample lists approximately 20,000 clones, about 97% occurring once. Sequencing was carried out using PBMCs. The receptor source for this set is a man aged 30-40 years in good health and CMV-seropositive.

The chain uses TRBV6-6 and TRBJ1-2; possible D gene TRBD1, 6 bases. The germline V gene encodes CDR1 MNHNY and CDR2 SVGAGI (reference sequence). Trimming pared 6 bases from V and 8 bases from J, leaving 22 bases between. The CDR3 has 15 amino acids. CDR3 protein: CASRHAAGASRGYTF. DNA for the CDR3: TGTGCCAGCAGGCACGCGGCAGGGGCTAGTAGGGGCTACACCTTC.

This chain joins TRBV14 and TRBJ2-5, with unresolved D. V was clipped by 1 base and J by 5 bases, with 17 bases between them. Germline V gives CDR1 SGHDN, CDR2 FVKESK. This CDR3 comprises 16 residues. CDR3 residues: CASSQVSIGFGETQYF. DNA of the CDR3: TGTGCCAGCAGCCAAGTATCGATTGGGTTCGGGGAGACCCAGTACTTC.

The sample holds one count of this clone. The chain couples TRBV5-4 to TRBJ2-7, with TRBD2 identical over 9 bases. J was trimmed by 2 bases and V by 3 bases; bases with no gene match: 9. Germline-derived CDR1 and CDR2 are SGHNT and YYREEE (reference sequence). This CDR3 spans 16 amino acids. CDR3 sequence: CASSSGTSSGPYEQYF. The CDR3, as DNA: TGTGCCAGCAGCTCGGGGACTAGCAGCGGACCCTACGAGCAGTACTTC.

Remarks on this clone: At one of its ends the junction is not consistent with the germline gene, which may arise from a read error. V is TRBV4-1 and J is TRBJ1-1, with D perhaps matching TRBD1 (5 bases). The CDR3 is 11 amino acids. Germline values: CDR1 MGHRA, CDR2 YSYEKL. The CDR3 sequence is CASSQDSGTLF. The CDR3 DNA reads TGCGCCAGCAGCCAAGATTCAGGGACTCTCTTT.

J is TRBJ1-4 and V is TRBV27, with no clear D. The CDR3 consists of 14 residues. V was clipped by 6 bases and J by 0 bases, with 8 bases between them. Germline assignment: CDR1 MNHEY and CDR2 SMNVEV (reference sequence). For the CDR3, the DNA is TGTGCCAGCAGAAGAGCCGCAACTAATGAAAAACTGTTTTTT. Its protein product is CASRRAATNEKLFF.

The CDR3 sequence: CAWGQGVEQYF. The DNA for the CDR3 is TGTGCCTGGGGACAGGGGGTCGAGCAGTACTTC. The rearrangement links TRBV30 to TRBJ2-7; 10 nucleotides line up with TRBD1. CDR3 length equals 11 residues. Germline CDR1 and CDR2: GTSNPN and SVGIG (reference sequence). V shed 5 bases, J shed 6 bases, and the junction held 1 base outside the gene matches.

The table lists this clone with a count of one. This chain connects TRBV7-9 to TRBJ2-3; TRBD2 matches 7 bases. From germline, CDR1 is SEHNR and CDR2 FQNEAQ (reference sequence). This CDR3 spans 16 amino acids. Trimming took 5 bases from V and 0 from J; bases not matched to a gene: 8. The CDR3 region has the DNA TGTGCCAGCAGCCCGAGACTAGCTGCTAGCACAGATACGCAGTATTTT. Translated, it gives CASSPRLAASTDTQYF. The full variable domain, its missing parts supplied by reference TRBV7-9 and TRBJ2-3, is DTGVSQNPRHKITKRGQNVTFRCDPISEHNRLYWYRQTLGQGPEFLTYFQNEAQLEKSRLLSDRFSAERPKGSFSTLEIQRTEQGDSAMYLCASSPRLAASTDTQYFGPGTRLTVL.

This rearrangement joins TRBV10-3 to TRBJ2-3, with D perhaps matching TRBD2 (6 bases). Trimming left V 10 bases short and J 0 bases short, with 11 bases between. The CDR3 is made up of 13 amino acids. Germline V gene data show CDR1 as ENHRY and CDR2 as SYGVKD. The CDR3, as DNA: TGTGCCACCGCCGGGACTAGCACAGATACGCAGTATTTT. Its translation: CATAGTSTDTQYF.

The chain uses TRBV11-2 and TRBJ1-3, with 7 bases fitting TRBD1. Germline CDR1 and CDR2: SGHAT and FQNNGV. This CDR3 has 14 residues. The J segment lost 8 bases and the V segment lost 5 bases, leaving 9 bases of the junction unmatched. CDR3 residues: CASSLGQPSHTIYF. The CDR3 DNA sequence: TGTGCCAGCAGCCTGGGACAGCCCAGTCACACCATATATTTT. Looking up the rest from reference TRBV11-2 and TRBJ1-3 gives the full variable domain: EAGVAQSPRYKIIEKRQSVAFWCNPISGHATLYWYQQILGQGPKLLIQFQNNGVVDDSQLPKDRFSAERLKGVDSTLKIQPAKLEDSAVYLCASSLGQPSHTIYFGEGSWLTVV.

The V gene is TRBV6-5, the J gene TRBJ1-1; perhaps TRBD1 as D (6 bases). Trimming pared 6 bases from V and 0 bases from J, leaving 11 bases between. The CDR3 has 14 residues. Looked up from germline, CDR1 is MNHEY and CDR2 is SVGAGI. This CDR3 reads CASRTDSVNTEAFF. The CDR3, as DNA: TGTGCCAGCAGAACGGACAGCGTGAACACTGAAGCTTTCTTT.

The chain joins TRBV6-1 to TRBJ2-5; TRBD1 is a possible D gene (6 bases). CDR1 MNHNS and CDR2 SASEGT come from the germline V gene. The CDR3 runs to 14 residues. V lost 6 bases and J 6 bases, leaving 17 bases between the germline ends. For the CDR3, the DNA is TGTGCCAGCAGGAGGGACAAAGGGCAACAGACCCAGTACTTC. The encoded protein is CASRRDKGQQTQYF.

In this sample, this clone turned up once. CDR3 DNA: TGTGCCAGCAGTAACGACAGACCCCGAGGAGAGACCCAGTACTTC. Its translation: CASSNDRPRGETQYF. V gene TRBV6-6 combines with J gene TRBJ2-5, with a weak D call TRBD1 (5 bases). CDR1 and CDR2 (germline): MNHNY, SVGAGI (reference sequence). This CDR3 region has 15 residues. V gave up 5 bases and J gave up 4 bases, with 17 bases separating them.

The chain couples TRBV7-2 to TRBJ1-3, with D tentatively TRBD1 (5 bases). Trimming took off 5 bases at V and 0 bases at J, with 14 bases between the two ends. The CDR3 consists of 16 residues. Germline V gene sequence: CDR1 SGHTA, CDR2 FQGNSA. The CDR3 region is CASSPPMGHSGNTIYF. In nucleotides, the CDR3 is TGTGCCAGCAGCCCGCCGATGGGGCACTCTGGAAACACCATATATTTT.

The table lists this clone with a count of one. The genes are TRBV2 and TRBJ2-7, with 8 bases aligning to TRBD2. The CDR3 covers 12 residues. V dropped 7 bases and J dropped 4; count of bases not matched to a gene: 3. Per germline, CDR1 SNHLY and CDR2 FYNNEI. CDR3 DNA: TGTGCCAGCAAGACTAGCGTATACGAGCAGTACTTC. Amino acids: CASKTSVYEQYF.

The gene calls are TRBV19 and TRBJ1-5, with D tentatively TRBD1 (5 bases). The CDR3 is 18 amino acids. CDR1 is LNHDA, CDR2 SQIVND, per germline (reference sequence). V dropped 6 bases and J dropped 4 bases, with 25 bases sitting between them. The CDR3 region is CASSHPKAANRYNQPQHF. As DNA, the CDR3 is TGTGCCAGTAGCCACCCAAAGGCCGCCAACAGGTATAATCAGCCCCAGCATTTT.

The chain has TRBV9 and TRBJ1-5; 9 bases are a match to TRBD1. This CDR3 comprises 17 residues. Germline V gene data show CDR1 as SGDLS and CDR2 as YYNGEE. J lost 5 bases, V lost 4 bases, and 13 bases had no gene match. The CDR3 DNA sequence: TGTGCCAGCAGCATCCGGGACAGGGTTTTTGCGGATCAGCCCCAGCATTTT. It is translated as CASSIRDRVFADQPQHF.

J is TRBJ2-7 and V is TRBV28, with 7 positions matching TRBD1. Germline V CDR1 and CDR2: MDHEN, SYDVKM. The CDR3 has 14 amino acids. The J segment lost 7 bases and the V segment lost 3 bases, leaving 9 bases of the junction unmatched. The CDR3 DNA sequence: TGTGCCAGCAGTTTGGACAGGCCCTTTCGGGAGCAGTACTTC. It yields the protein CASSLDRPFREQYF.

The genes are TRBV9 and TRBJ2-2; TRBD1 agrees at 9 bases. V was pared by 0 bases and J by 4 bases, with 1 base of the junction left unmatched. The CDR3 consists of 15 residues. Germline V lookup: CDR1 SGDLS, CDR2 YYNGEE. For the CDR3, the DNA is TGTGCCAGCAGCGTAGCGGGACAGGGCACCGGGGAGCTGTTTTTT. Translating it yields CASSVAGQGTGELFF.

This clone was seen once. The chain is built from TRBV27 and TRBJ1-1; TRBD1 agrees at 8 bases. The CDR3 sequence is 16 residues long. Per germline, CDR1 MNHEY and CDR2 SMNVEV (reference sequence). The trim removed 4 bases at V and 4 bases at J, leaving 11 bases unmatched. The CDR3 sequence is CASSYGQGGLSTEAFF. Here the CDR3 DNA reads TGTGCCAGCAGTTACGGACAGGGAGGGTTGAGCACTGAAGCTTTCTTT.

This chain uses TRBV29-1 with TRBJ2-2; possibly TRBD1 for D (6 bases). The length of the CDR3 is 15 residues. Per germline, CDR1 SQVTM and CDR2 ANQGSEA. Trimming removed 5 bases at V and 4 bases at J, with 17 bases between. The CDR3 DNA reads TGCAGCGTTAAAGGGGGAGCGTTCGGCACCGGGGAGCTGTTTTTT. Protein product: CSVKGGAFGTGELFF.

The chain carries TRBV25-1 and TRBJ1-5, with D perhaps matching TRBD1 (6 bases). The V gene lost 2 bases and the J gene lost 3 bases, with 8 bases spanning the gap. This CDR3 contains 14 residues. Germline V gene data show CDR1 as MGHDK and CDR2 as SYGVNS. The CDR3 reads CASSETGNNQPQHF. The CDR3 DNA is TGTGCCAGCAGTGAAACAGGGAACAATCAGCCCCAGCATTTT.

The rearrangement uses TRBV28 and TRBJ1-2; D may be TRBD1 (5 bases). Germline loops: CDR1 MDHEN, CDR2 SYDVKM. This CDR3 has 14 amino acids. In DNA form, the CDR3 reads TGTGAAAGAAGCCGGGGGGAGCTTAGCTATGGCTACACCTTC. Protein: CERSRGELSYGYTF.

This rearrangement joins TRBV29-1 to TRBJ1-1, with TRBD1 matching over 8 bases. Unmatched junction bases numbered 6, after V lost 7 bases and J lost 5 bases. Germline loops: CDR1 SQVTM, CDR2 ANQGSEA. This CDR3 is 12 amino acids long. CDR3 DNA: TGCAGCGGCGGACAGGGTTGGACTGAAGCTTTCTTT. It encodes CSGGQGWTEAFF.

The V and J genes are TRBV27 and TRBJ2-1; 11 positions match TRBD2. Germline-derived CDR1 and CDR2 are MNHEY and SMNVEV (reference sequence). This CDR3 has 19 residues. V shed 6 bases, J shed 0 bases, and the junction held 13 bases outside the gene matches. CDR3 sequence (DNA): TGTGCCAGCAGCCCTACGTTAGCGGGAGGGCCCCGCTCCTACAATGAGCAGTTCTTC. Translated: CASSPTLAGGPRSYNEQFF.

This clone occurred once. The chain combines TRBV5-1 with TRBJ2-7, with 9 bases matching TRBD1. Per germline, CDR1 SGHRS and CDR2 YFSETQ. The trim removed 4 bases at V and 0 bases at J, leaving 5 bases unmatched. The CDR3 is 15 amino acids. CDR3 amino acids: CASSGWGQGSYEQYF. The CDR3 nucleotides are TGCGCCAGCAGCGGCTGGGGACAGGGCTCCTACGAGCAGTACTTC.

The V call is TRBV9, the J call TRBJ2-1; TRBD2 matches at 7 bases. V shed 0 bases and J 0 bases; nucleotides not matched to a gene: 6. Germline V lookup: CDR1 SGDLS, CDR2 YYNGEE. The CDR3 sequence is 17 residues long. CDR3 DNA: TGTGCCAGCAGCGTAGGGGCTAGCGGTAGCTCCTACAATGAGCAGTTCTTC. It specifies CASSVGASGSSYNEQFF.

This clone was detected only once. The chain links TRBV6-5 to TRBJ2-3; tentative D call: TRBD1 (6 bases). V gave up 0 bases and J gave up 4 bases, with 11 bases separating them. The CDR3 extends over 15 amino acids. Germline lookup yields CDR1 MNHEY and CDR2 SVGAGI. CDR3 coding DNA: TGTGCCAGCAGTTACTCGAGAACAGGGTCAGATACGCAGTATTTT. Its translation: CASSYSRTGSDTQYF.

The chain couples TRBV18 to TRBJ1-4, with D hard to call. Germline V gene data show CDR1 as KGHSH and CDR2 as LQKENI. This CDR3 is built from 13 residues. V lost 4 bases and J lost 7, with 10 bases in between. As DNA, the CDR3 is TGTGCCAGCTCACAGGTTAGCGGTGAAAAACTGTTTTTT. Translating it yields CASSQVSGEKLFF. The variable domain in full, completed from reference TRBV18 and TRBJ1-4, reads NAGVMQNPRHLVRRRGQEARLRCSPMKGHSHVYWYRQLPEEGLKFMVYLQKENIIDESGMPKERFSAEFPKEGPSILRIQQVVRGDSAAYFCASSQVSGEKLFFGSGTQLSVL.

This chain connects TRBV19 to TRBJ1-2; D is unresolved. The germline V gene encodes CDR1 LNHDA and CDR2 SQIVND (reference sequence). The CDR3 loop spans 11 amino acids. Trimming removed 4 bases at V and 8 bases at J, with 8 bases between. DNA for the CDR3: TGTGCCAGTAGTACCCCTCTAGGCTACACCTTC. Translation gives CASSTPLGYTF.

V and J are TRBV27 and TRBJ1-1; D not resolved. Trimming stripped 5 bases from V and 1 base from J, with 20 bases between. The CDR3 runs to 17 residues. Germline V gene sequence: CDR1 MNHEY, CDR2 SMNVEV (reference sequence). CDR3 protein: CASSARRKTGENTEAFF. CDR3 DNA: TGTGCCAGCAGTGCTCGAAGGAAGACGGGAGAGAACACTGAAGCTTTCTTT.

The V gene is TRBV19, the J gene TRBJ1-1, with D perhaps TRBD1 (5 bases). CDR1 LNHDA and CDR2 SQIVND come from the germline V gene (reference sequence). The length of the CDR3 is 14 residues. Trimming stripped 4 bases from V and 4 bases from J, with 13 bases between. The CDR3: CASSRRGQGTEAFF. In DNA form, the CDR3 reads TGTGCCAGTAGTAGGAGGGGCCAGGGCACTGAAGCTTTCTTT.

The V and J genes are TRBV18 and TRBJ2-3; TRBD2 matches at 13 bases. The CDR3 runs to 15 residues. The germline V gene encodes CDR1 KGHSH and CDR2 LQKENI. With 3 bases clipped from V and 4 bases from J, the junction kept 1 base outside the gene matches. This CDR3 reads CASSPGLAGADTQYF. CDR3 bases: TGTGCCAGCTCACCTGGACTAGCGGGAGCAGATACGCAGTATTTT.